The TCR beta chain described here comes from a study of shared clonotypes between healthy human individuals. Remarks on this clone: Antigen specificity is unknown. With a far larger clone one base away, a read error is the likely cause. Other DNA sequences in the same sample also yield this CDR3.

Study results and caveats: Sharing across several donors was seen in approximately 5.2% of naive CD4 clonotypes. The study sampled only blood, and tissue repertoires likely differ.

Together with CD45RO+ cells, CCR7-negative CD45RA+ TemRA cells were included in CD8 memory. V lost 1 base to trimming and J lost 5 bases, with 9 bases between them. This CDR3 has 13 residues. The V gene's germline CDR1 is MGHRA and CDR2 YSYEKL. The assay ran at deep level. Produced via immunoSEQ multiplex PCR; TCRdb's table is partial and in-frame only. The table includes about 690,000 clones, 80% to 95% detected once. The sequence came from a man between 18 and 35 years old in good health. Some clones in this sample may be carry-over from other donors' samples. The V and J genes are TRBV4-1 and TRBJ2-7; D might be TRBD2 (6 bases). The sequenced sample consisted of memory CD8+ T cells from PBMCs. Regarding subset: CD45RO+ cells pooled with CCR7-negative TemRA cells. The CDR3 spells CASSQGLGHEQYF. The CDR3, as DNA: TGCGCCAGCAGCCAAGGACTAGGCCACGAGCAGTACTTC.